This T cell receptor beta chain was found in a study of T-cell reconstitution after alpha-beta-depleted transplantation in children. Study-level points and caveats: Some patients owed their high day-60 TCRbeta diversity to surviving recipient T cells and thymic progenitors. Among T cells one year after transplant, newly produced cells accounted for most counts and diversity. Expanded clones from the graft, numbering several hundred, reportedly supplied alpha-beta T cells about two months after transplant.

Trimming cost V 0 bases and J 2 bases, with 20 bases left between them. This CDR3 region has 18 residues. CDR1 LGHNA and CDR2 YSLEER come from the germline V gene. On this clonotype itself: Its antigen is not known.

It was with unique molecular identifiers that the TCRbeta library was prepared. MiXCR, applied by TCRdb to the PCR reads, yields one record per CDR3 protein. Among hundreds of thousands of distinct CDR3 sequences listed, roughly 25% were seen once. The chain couples TRBV4-3 to TRBJ2-7; D possibly corresponds to TRBD2 (7 bases). The specimen was PBMCs, mostly from graft donor cells, collected 360 days after TCRalphabeta/CD19-depleted stem cell transplant. The TCR was taken from a female patient aged 2 to 10 who had a stem cell transplant for congenital amegakaryocytic thrombocytopenia, so the T cells may come from the graft donor. CDR3 region: CASSQDAIRREGAYEQYF. CDR3 DNA sequence: TGCGCCAGCAGCCAAGATGCTATTCGGAGGGAGGGGGCCTACGAGCAGTACTTC.